Only one count was recorded for the clone carrying this T cell receptor (beta chain). What it binds is unknown. The data were taken from a study of PD-L1 blockade in urothelial cancer. Study in general: Analyzed time points were 3 weeks (second dose) and 6 weeks after therapy began. General study findings and limits: Tumor-associated blood clones were expanded more by durable-benefit patients at 3 weeks.

Sequencing used immunoSEQ multiplex PCR; TCRdb keeps in-frame clones, though not all of them. The sample gives about 40,000 clones, around nine tenths of which show up once; roughly 23% is in the top ten. This CDR3 is built from 15 residues. CDR1 is MGHDK and CDR2 is SYGVNS in the germline V gene. The V segment lost 4 bases and the J segment 2 bases; nucleotides outside the gene matches: 6. Documented time point: peripheral blood 6 weeks after treatment start. The chain is built from TRBV25-1 and TRBJ2-3, with 7 bases aligning to TRBD1. The material was PBMCs, obtained around atezolizumab (anti-PD-L1) treatment. The TCR sequence derives from a man between 60 and 75 years old with urothelial cancer. CDR3 loop: CASSAIQGNTDTQYF. In nucleotides, the CDR3 is TGTGCCAGCAGTGCAATACAGGGGAACACAGATACGCAGTATTTT.